These 14 T cell receptor beta chains share one sample of origin, sequenced in a study of CD8 T cells in Susac syndrome (dated by TCRdb to between 2018 and 2021). The library relied on the immunoSEQ multiplex PCR assay. RNA was extracted using the RNeasy kit, and roughly 0.5 to 1 microgram was reverse transcribed with random hexamers. TCRdb handled the public reads itself, with Q25 trimming in fastp and clone calling in MiXCR, and kept productive beta chains. Here each entry gathers all rows of one CDR3 protein and keeps the most common genes and DNA. In all, the sample holds 25,000 to 30,000 distinct CDR3 sequences, and around 94% of those were seen once. Of the sample, more than 0.25% falls within the top ten clones. Specimen: CD8+ T cells from PBMCs. Source of these receptors: a human donor in good health.

CDR3 in DNA: TGTGCCAGCAGCGCGGACAGGGGGAGAGGAAGAGATACGCAGTATTTT. It codes for CASSADRGRGRDTQYF. The chain is built from TRBV7-9 and TRBJ2-3; 10 bases fit TRBD1. The trim removed 5 bases at V and 5 bases at J, leaving 10 bases unmatched. Germline V CDR1 and CDR2: SEHNR, FQNEAQ (reference sequence). The CDR3 loop spans 16 amino acids.

The V gene is TRBV14, the J gene TRBJ1-6; 9 bases are shared with TRBD1. Germline V gene sequence: CDR1 SGHDN, CDR2 FVKESK. The CDR3 contains 16 residues. Trimming removed 2 bases from V and 8 bases from J; junction bases left unmatched: 7. CDR3 coding DNA: TGTGCCAGCAGCCAACCGGCCGGGACAGGGTATTCACCCCTCCACTTT. As protein: CASSQPAGTGYSPLHF. The full variable domain, rest sourced from reference TRBV14 and TRBJ1-6, is EAGVTQFPSHSVIEKGQTVTLRCDPISGHDNLYWYRRVMGKEIKFLLHFVKESKQDESGMPNNRFLAERTGGTYSTLKVQPAELEDSGVYFCASSQPAGTGYSPLHFGNGTRLTVT.

This clonotype was recorded only once. J is TRBJ1-1 and V is TRBV7-9, with 9 positions matching TRBD1. The CDR3 runs to 18 residues. Germline assignment: CDR1 SEHNR and CDR2 FQNEAQ (reference sequence). V dropped 5 bases and J dropped 1; count of bases not matched to a gene: 14. The CDR3 spells CASSPEGQGRGRNTEAFF. The CDR3 DNA is TGTGCCAGCAGCCCAGAGGGACAGGGAAGGGGTAGGAACACTGAAGCTTTCTTT. Based on the CDR3 plus reference TRBV7-9 and TRBJ1-1, the full variable domain is DTGVSQNPRHKITKRGQNVTFRCDPISEHNRLYWYRQTLGQGPEFLTYFQNEAQLEKSRLLSDRFSAERPKGSFSTLEIQRTEQGDSAMYLCASSPEGQGRGRNTEAFFGQGTRLTVV.

The rearrangement joins TRBV2 to TRBJ1-1; the match to TRBD1 covers 8 bases. The CDR3 contains 14 residues. Losses at the gene ends were 5 bases for V and 5 bases for J; bases not matched to a gene: 7. Germline loops: CDR1 SNHLY, CDR2 FYNNEI. The CDR3 DNA follows: TGTGCCAGCAGTAAAGGACAGGGTGAAACTGAAGCTTTCTTT. Translated, it gives CASSKGQGETEAFF.

The chain employs TRBV5-1 and TRBJ1-2; tentatively, D is TRBD1 (5 bases). Trimming took 4 bases from V and 4 from J, leaving 20 bases between them. CDR3 length: 16 residues. Looked up from germline, CDR1 is SGHRS and CDR2 is YFSETQ. The CDR3: CASSPAVWDGVYGYTF. In nucleotides, the CDR3 is TGCGCCAGCAGCCCCGCTGTTTGGGACGGAGTCTATGGCTACACCTTC. The complete variable domain, with remaining parts taken from reference TRBV5-1 and TRBJ1-2, reads KAGVTQTPRYLIKTRGQQVTLSCSPISGHRSVSWYQQTPGQGLQFLFEYFSETQRNKGNFPGRFSGRQFSNSRSEMNVSTLELGDSALYLCASSPAVWDGVYGYTFGSGTRLTVV.

V gene TRBV5-6 combines with J gene TRBJ2-7; possibly TRBD1 for D (6 bases). Trimming cost V 4 bases and J 4 bases, with 12 bases left between them. The CDR3 runs to 13 residues. The germline gives CDR1 SGHDT, CDR2 YYEEEE. As DNA, the CDR3 is TGTGCCAGCAGCCGGACAGCCACTTACGAGCAGTACTTC. Amino acids: CASSRTATYEQYF.

This clonotype was found once. This chain links TRBV5-6 with TRBJ1-2; D unresolved. Germline V gene data show CDR1 as SGHDT and CDR2 as YYEEEE. This CDR3 has 15 residues. V lost 2 bases and J 3 bases, leaving 14 bases between the germline ends. For the CDR3, the DNA is TGTGCCAGCAGCTTCTACACCCTTGGGGACTATGGCTACACCTTC. It specifies CASSFYTLGDYGYTF.

V gene TRBV20-1 combines with J gene TRBJ2-4, with D hard to call. Trimming left V 5 bases short and J 0 bases short, with 14 bases between. This CDR3 region has 15 residues. Looked up from germline, CDR1 is DFQATT and CDR2 is SNEGSKA (reference sequence). CDR3: CSALDIDLAKNIQYF. The CDR3 DNA sequence: TGCAGTGCTCTTGACATAGATCTAGCCAAAAACATTCAGTACTTC.

The chain combines TRBV5-4 with TRBJ2-2; 9 nucleotides match TRBD1. The V gene end was trimmed by 4 bases and the J gene end by 1 base; junction bases not matched to a gene: 5. Germline-derived CDR1 and CDR2 are SGHNT and YYREEE (reference sequence). The CDR3 consists of 16 residues. DNA for the CDR3: TGTGCCAGCAGCCTCCCGGGACAGGGGAACACCGGGGAGCTGTTTTTT. Residues: CASSLPGQGNTGELFF.

V is TRBV18 and J is TRBJ1-4; no firm D call. The CDR3 length is 16 residues. The germline gives CDR1 KGHSH, CDR2 LQKENI. V gave up 1 base and J gave up 5 bases, with 14 bases separating them. The CDR3 bases are TGTGCCAGCTCACCACTTCATCGATCTGGAAATGAAAAACTGTTTTTT. Translating gives CASSPLHRSGNEKLFF.

This rearrangement joins TRBV12-3 or TRBV12-4 to TRBJ2-7; the D gene could be TRBD1 or TRBD2 (5 bases each). The CDR3 contains 15 residues. V shed 5 bases and J shed 7 bases, with 21 bases lying between them. In nucleotides, the CDR3 is TGTGCCAGCAGTCCTAGACAGAATAGAGCGGAAGAGCAGTACTTC. Amino acid sequence: CASSPRQNRAEEQYF.

The CDR3 coding sequence is TGCAGCGTTGAAGATCGAATCTCCTACGAGCAGTACTTC. It encodes CSVEDRISYEQYF. This rearrangement joins TRBV29-1 to TRBJ2-7; D gene uncertain. CDR3 size: 13 residues. Germline V gene data show CDR1 as SQVTM and CDR2 as ANQGSEA. Deletions cut 0 bases from V and 0 bases from J, with 6 bases between.

This rearrangement joins TRBV9 to TRBJ1-5; 7 nucleotides match TRBD1. Germline CDR1 SGDLS, CDR2 YYNGEE. With 4 bases clipped from V and 4 bases from J, the junction kept 8 bases outside the gene matches. The CDR3 runs to 15 residues. The CDR3 DNA reads as TGTGCCAGCAGCTCCCAAACAGGGGCGAATCAGCCCCAGCATTTT. Translation: CASSSQTGANQPQHF.

This rearrangement joins TRBV20-1 to TRBJ2-7, with 12 bases fitting TRBD1. CDR1 and CDR2 from the germline V gene are DFQATT and SNEGSKA (reference sequence). V was pared by 6 bases and J by 4 bases, with 7 bases of the junction left unmatched. The CDR3 runs to 14 residues. CDR3 bases: TGCAGTGCGGCGGGACAGGGGGCAGGTTACGAGCAGTACTTC. Amino acid sequence: CSAAGQGAGYEQYF.